What follows are 14 T cell receptor delta chains derived from one specimen sequenced in a study of gamma-delta chains in newborns, infants, children. TCRdb fed the reads to CATT. The data contain 10,000 to 13,000 delta-chain clones, about 9% of them singletons. Sequenced sample: blood. These receptors were collected from a child who was a newborn, infant or young child, either healthy, febrile or measles-vaccinated (not recorded which).

The chain recombines TRDV2 with TRDJ3; 8 bases agree with TRDD3. Germline CDR1 GEAIGNYY, CDR2 EKD. The CDR3 extends over 19 amino acids. The V segment lost 1 base and the J segment 0 bases; nucleotides outside the gene matches: 7. The CDR3 loop is CACDTGYALSSWDTRQMFF. In DNA, the CDR3 is TGTGCCTGTGACACGGGATACGCCCTAAGCTCCTGGGACACCCGACAGATGTTTTTC.

This clone was seen a few times. This chain connects TRDV2 to TRDJ1, with D unresolved. Deletions cut 3 bases from V and 2 bases from J, with 18 bases between. This CDR3 comprises 16 residues. Per the germline V gene, CDR1 is GEAIGNYY and CDR2 is EKD. The CDR3 loop is CACDYMHTKGTDKLIF. In nucleotides, the CDR3 is TGTGCCTGTGACTATATGCACACGAAGGGGACCGATAAACTCATCTTT.

As to this clone: One end of the junction is discordant with germline, which a read error may explain. The chain is built from TRDV2 and TRDJ2; 7 positions match TRDD2. Germline V gene data show CDR1 as GEAIGNYY and CDR2 as EKD. The CDR3 loop spans 21 amino acids. In DNA form, the CDR3 reads TGTGCCTGTGACCCAATTCCTACTACCCCGCGGCGAGGCACTTTCACAGCACAACTCTTCTTT. Its protein product is CACDPIPTTPRRGTFTAQLFF.

This clone turned up a few times. Being one base from a much bigger clone, this may be a read error. The same CDR3 also results from other DNA sequences found in this sample. This chain uses TRDV2 with TRDJ1, with 11 bases fitting TRDD3. The trim removed 0 bases at V and 1 base at J, leaving 15 bases unmatched. Germline loops: CDR1 GEAIGNYY, CDR2 EKD. The CDR3 covers 20 residues. CDR3 nucleotide sequence: TGTGCCTGTGACACCCTTAGCGGTGGGGGATACGATCGTTCCACCGATAAACTCATCTTT. It translates to CACDTLSGGGYDRSTDKLIF.

The gene calls are TRDV2 and TRDJ3, with 12 positions matching TRDD3. V shed 3 bases and J 2 bases; nucleotides not matched to a gene: 10. This CDR3 comprises 20 residues. CDR1 and CDR2 (germline): GEAIGNYY, EKD. CDR3 amino acids: CACDSILGDTRAWDTRQMFF. The DNA of the CDR3 is TGTGCCTGTGACTCTATACTGGGGGATACTCGCGCCTGGGACACCCGACAGATGTTTTTC.

Judged by abundance, this clone is medium-sized (0.01 to 0.1%). This sample includes further DNA sequences coding for the same CDR3. The CDR3 DNA reads TGTGCCTGTGACACCCTACTGGGGGATACGCCGAACACCGATAAACTCATCTTT. Amino acid sequence: CACDTLLGDTPNTDKLIF. V gene TRDV2 combines with J gene TRDJ1, with 13 bases lining up with TRDD3. The CDR3 has 18 amino acids. The J segment lost 0 bases and the V segment lost 0 bases, leaving 6 bases of the junction unmatched. Germline V gene lookup returns CDR1 GEAIGNYY and CDR2 EKD.

This clone has a handful of counts. The chain carries TRDV2 and TRDJ1, with a possible D match to TRDD3 (5 bases). The CDR3 loop spans 17 amino acids. Germline CDR1 GEAIGNYY, CDR2 EKD. Trimming left V 3 bases short and J 4 bases short, with 23 bases between. The CDR3 here is CACDFLKTGLENDKLIF. The CDR3 nucleotides read TGTGCCTGTGACTTTCTGAAGACGGGACTGGAGAACGATAAACTCATCTTT.

In the case of this clone: The same CDR3 can be traced to other DNA sequences in this sample. This sequence joins TRDV2 and TRDJ3; TRDD3 agrees at 12 bases. The CDR3 is made up of 18 amino acids. V shed 2 bases and J 3 bases; nucleotides not matched to a gene: 4. Germline V CDR1 and CDR2: GEAIGNYY, EKD. For the CDR3, the DNA is TGTGCCTGTGACATACTGGGGGATACTAGCTGGGACACCCGACAGATGTTTTTC. Translated, it gives CACDILGDTSWDTRQMFF.

This clone has more than one count but fewer than ten. A clone one base away is much larger, so this may be a read error. The CDR3 spells CACDAVGVPYTDKLIF. The CDR3 bases are TGTGCCTGTGACGCCGTAGGGGTCCCGTACACCGATAAACTCATCTTT. The chain couples TRDV2 to TRDJ1; no clear D. Germline values: CDR1 GEAIGNYY, CDR2 EKD. The CDR3 length is 16 residues. V was cut by 3 bases and J by 0 bases, with 16 bases left in between.

This clone was seen more than once but under ten times. Other DNA sequences of this sample code for an identical CDR3. The V call is TRDV2, the J call TRDJ3, with 10 bases lining up with TRDD3. V shed 1 base and J 3 bases; nucleotides not matched to a gene: 5. Germline CDR1 is GEAIGNYY and CDR2 is EKD. The CDR3 extends over 18 amino acids. The CDR3 sequence is CACDTGGYRSWDTRQMFF. The CDR3 coding sequence is TGTGCCTGTGACACTGGGGGATACAGGAGCTGGGACACCCGACAGATGTTTTTC.

This clone has only a few counts. The chain carries TRDV2 and TRDJ2; a weak D match, TRDD3 (6 bases). Germline CDR1 GEAIGNYY, CDR2 EKD. This CDR3 region has 17 residues. Trimming shortened V by 3 bases and J by 0 bases, and 16 bases separated the two germline ends. As DNA, the CDR3 is TGTGCCTGTGACCGATTGGGGGGCCCATCTTTGACAGCACAACTCTTCTTT. It codes for CACDRLGGPSLTAQLFF.

The rearrangement links TRDV1 to TRDJ1, with TRDD3 matching 13 bases. V was pared by 8 bases and J by 0 bases, with 36 bases of the junction left unmatched. The CDR3 runs 26 residues. Germline V gene lookup returns CDR1 TSWWSYY and CDR2 QGS. The CDR3 here is CALRSAGPHIPSPGTGGYEYTDKLIF. The CDR3 DNA follows: TGTGCTCTTAGGAGCGCCGGCCCACACATTCCCTCACCTGGTACTGGGGGATACGAGTACACCGATAAACTCATCTTT.

The chain is built from TRDV2 and TRDJ1; D gene unclear. Trimming took off 3 bases at V and 0 bases at J, with 13 bases between the two ends. From germline, CDR1 is GEAIGNYY and CDR2 EKD. The CDR3 length is 15 residues. CDR3 protein: CACDAVSSHTDKLIF. DNA of the CDR3: TGTGCCTGTGACGCCGTAAGTTCCCACACCGATAAACTCATCTTT.

This clone was detected only a few times. V is TRDV2 and J is TRDJ3, with 7 nucleotides matching TRDD3. Trimming at V came to 2 bases and at J to 0 bases, leaving 6 bases not matched to a gene. This CDR3 has 18 residues. Germline V CDR1 and CDR2: GEAIGNYY, EKD. The CDR3 loop reads CACDMMGDPSWDTRQMFF. The CDR3 DNA follows: TGTGCCTGTGACATGATGGGGGACCCCTCCTGGGACACCCGACAGATGTTTTTC.